This T cell receptor (beta chain) was recovered during a study of cytomegalovirus exposure and HLA in healthy donors. Study-wide results and caveats: Specific recognition of CMV antigens was confirmed in vitro for a few chains (all CMV-associated).

Method: immunoSEQ multiplex PCR; TCRdb's copy keeps in-frame clones and lacks some. This table holds 140,000 or so clones, roughly nine tenths found once. Germline assignment: CDR1 MDHEN and CDR2 SYDVKM. The CDR3 consists of 12 residues. V was clipped by 1 base and J by 15 bases; unmatched bases: 4. Points on this clone: Its specificity is not known.

The chain combines TRBV28 with TRBJ2-1, with 9 positions matching TRBD2. Sequenced material: PBMCs. The clonotype originates from a young woman in good health and CMV-seropositive. Written as DNA, the CDR3 is TGTGCCAGCAGTTTATTGGGGACTAGCCGGTTCTTC. Encoded protein: CASSLLGTSRFF.